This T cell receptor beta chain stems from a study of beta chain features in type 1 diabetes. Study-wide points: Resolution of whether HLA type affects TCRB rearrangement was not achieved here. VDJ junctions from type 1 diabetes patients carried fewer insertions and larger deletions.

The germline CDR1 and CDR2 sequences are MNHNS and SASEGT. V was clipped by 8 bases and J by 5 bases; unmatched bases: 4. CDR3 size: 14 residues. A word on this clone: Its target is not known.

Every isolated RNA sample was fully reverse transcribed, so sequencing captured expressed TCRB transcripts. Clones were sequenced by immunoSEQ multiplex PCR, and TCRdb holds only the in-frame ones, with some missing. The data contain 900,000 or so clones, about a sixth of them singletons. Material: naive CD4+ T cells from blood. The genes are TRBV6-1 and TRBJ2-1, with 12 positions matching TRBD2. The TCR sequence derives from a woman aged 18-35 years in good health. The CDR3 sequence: CASGTSGRNNEQFF. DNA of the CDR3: TGTGCCAGCGGAACTAGCGGGAGGAACAATGAGCAGTTCTTC.